Below, 22 T cell receptor beta chains from the same sample are listed, as sequenced in a study of blood T cell repertoires in COVID-19. Sequencing used immunoSEQ multiplex PCR; TCRdb keeps in-frame clones, though not all of them. The table records about 110,000 clones, approximately 80% of them present only once. Sequencing was carried out using peripheral blood. Every receptor here comes from a woman in her 70s with acute or convalescent COVID-19.

The chain has TRBV6-5 and TRBJ2-1, with D tentatively TRBD2 (5 bases). Germline-derived CDR1 and CDR2 are MNHEY and SVGAGI. The CDR3 spans 13 residues. Trimming stripped 6 bases from V and 9 bases from J, with 15 bases between. The CDR3 protein is CASSIGPGSEQFF. CDR3 sequence (DNA): TGTGCCAGCAGCATCGGACCGGGAAGTGAGCAGTTCTTC.

This clone was recorded once. The chain is built from TRBV2 and TRBJ2-1, with 10 bases lining up with TRBD2. V trimming: 5 bases; J trimming: 4 bases; junction bases outside the gene matches: 5. This CDR3 region has 15 residues. CDR1 is SNHLY and CDR2 is FYNNEI in the germline V gene. CDR3 DNA: TGTGCCAGCAGTTTAGCGGGGGGTTCGTACAATGAGCAGTTCTTC. Its translation: CASSLAGGSYNEQFF.

This clone has only a few counts. The chain uses TRBV5-4 and TRBJ2-7; D possibly corresponds to TRBD2 (6 bases). Germline V gives CDR1 SGHNT, CDR2 YYREEE (reference sequence). Trimming stripped 0 bases from V and 2 bases from J, with 12 bases between. The CDR3 spans 15 residues. The CDR3 DNA reads TGTGCCAGCAGCTTGGAGGGTAGCGGTACCTACGAGCAGTACTTC. Encoded protein: CASSLEGSGTYEQYF.

The chain uses TRBV7-9 and TRBJ2-2, with 7 bases fitting TRBD2. The CDR3 contains 16 residues. V was clipped by 5 bases and J by 0 bases; unmatched bases: 6. From germline, CDR1 is SEHNR and CDR2 FQNEAQ (reference sequence). For the CDR3, the DNA is TGTGCCAGCAGCCCTCGGGGGGTCTCGAACACCGGGGAGCTGTTTTTT. It specifies CASSPRGVSNTGELFF.

The chain employs TRBV19 and TRBJ1-1; 9 positions match TRBD1. Germline lookup yields CDR1 LNHDA and CDR2 SQIVND (reference sequence). CDR3 length: 12 amino acids. The ends lost 6 bases at V and 8 bases at J; junction bases unmatched: 4. CDR3 sequence reads: CASRGTGTEAFF. The CDR3 bases are TGTGCCAGTAGAGGGACAGGGACCGAAGCTTTCTTT.

The gene calls are TRBV28 and TRBJ1-5, with unresolved D. V was shortened by 7 bases and J by 3 bases, with 13 bases between the two germline ends. The CDR3 sequence is 14 residues long. Looked up from germline, CDR1 is MDHEN and CDR2 is SYDVKM. The CDR3 bases are TGTGCCAGCACCATAGGACTGGTCAATCAGCCCCAGCATTTT. Its translation: CASTIGLVNQPQHF.

This clone appeared a few times. The V gene is TRBV5-1, the J gene TRBJ1-6; D unclear. V was clipped by 2 bases and J by 0 bases, with 6 bases between them. The CDR3 sequence is 15 residues long. The germline V gene encodes CDR1 SGHRS and CDR2 YFSETQ. In DNA form, the CDR3 reads TGCGCCAGCAGCTTAACGAGCTCCTATAATTCACCCCTCCACTTT. This encodes CASSLTSSYNSPLHF.

The V and J genes are TRBV9 and TRBJ2-1; possible D gene TRBD1, 6 bases. Between the trimmed V and J ends, which lost 4 bases and 3 bases, there was a span of 11 bases. Germline V gene lookup returns CDR1 SGDLS and CDR2 YYNGEE. The CDR3 is 14 residues long. The CDR3 sequence: CASSPRDIYNEQFF. As DNA, the CDR3 is TGTGCCAGCAGCCCCCGGGACATCTACAATGAGCAGTTCTTC.

V is TRBV6-2 or TRBV6-3 and J is TRBJ1-2; 7 nucleotides agree with TRBD1. This CDR3 is 14 amino acids long. The germline gives CDR1 MNHEY, CDR2 SVGEGT. Unmatched junction bases numbered 3, after V lost 2 bases and J lost 3 bases. The CDR3 DNA sequence: TGTGCCAGCAGTTACGCCGACAGGGACTATGGCTACACCTTC. This sequence encodes CASSYADRDYGYTF.

The J gene is TRBJ2-1, the V gene TRBV21-1; no check of the table's D call, TRBD1, against the DNA was made. TRBV21-1 is a listed pseudogene. CDR3 length equals 16 residues. This CDR3 reads CASSSPRDKNYNEQFF. In DNA, the CDR3 is TGTGCCAGCAGCAGTCCTCGGGACAAGAATTACAATGAGCAGTTCTTC.

V usage is TRBV27 and J usage is TRBJ2-7, with a possible D match to TRBD1 (6 bases). CDR1 is MNHEY, CDR2 SMNVEV, per germline (reference sequence). This CDR3 has 14 amino acids. V gave up 5 bases and J gave up 2 bases, with 13 bases separating them. CDR3 sequence: CASSPRRGPYEQYF. Written as DNA, the CDR3 is TGTGCCAGCAGTCCCCGCAGGGGCCCCTACGAGCAGTACTTC.

The chain links TRBV7-2 to TRBJ2-5; perhaps TRBD1 as D (6 bases). V was trimmed by 5 bases and J by 4 bases, leaving 17 bases between them. Germline CDR1 SGHTA, CDR2 FQGNSA. There are 15 residues in the CDR3. CDR3 amino acids: CASSTQTAGAETQYF. CDR3 nucleotides: TGTGCCAGCAGCACCCAAACTGCAGGGGCAGAGACCCAGTACTTC.

The chain has TRBV9 and TRBJ1-4, with D tentatively TRBD1 (5 bases). The CDR3 consists of 15 residues. Trimming removed 4 bases at V and 0 bases at J, with 10 bases between. Germline assignment: CDR1 SGDLS and CDR2 YYNGEE. The CDR3 bases are TGTGCCAGCAGCTCAAGGGGATCAACTAATGAAAAACTGTTTTTT. As protein: CASSSRGSTNEKLFF.

This clone turned up a few times. The rearrangement links TRBV7-9 to TRBJ1-2; D remains ambiguous. V was trimmed by 2 bases and J by 6 bases, leaving 7 bases between them. The CDR3 spans 12 residues. Germline-derived CDR1 and CDR2 are SEHNR and FQNEAQ (reference sequence). The chain's CDR3 is CASSLSDHGYTF. For the CDR3, the DNA is TGTGCCAGCAGCTTAAGCGACCATGGCTACACCTTC. The full variable domain, rest sourced from reference TRBV7-9 and TRBJ1-2, is DTGVSQNPRHKITKRGQNVTFRCDPISEHNRLYWYRQTLGQGPEFLTYFQNEAQLEKSRLLSDRFSAERPKGSFSTLEIQRTEQGDSAMYLCASSLSDHGYTFGSGTRLTVV.

The chain has TRBV28 and TRBJ2-7; TRBD2 matches 10 bases. The trim removed 6 bases at V and 1 base at J, leaving 3 bases unmatched. The CDR3 loop spans 14 amino acids. Germline CDR1 reads MDHEN; CDR2 reads SYDVKM. The CDR3 coding sequence is TGTGCCAGCAGGGAAGCGGGAGGGTCCTACGAGCAGTACTTC. Its translation: CASREAGGSYEQYF.

The V and J genes are TRBV30 and TRBJ1-1, with D unclear. V lost 1 base and J 7 bases, leaving 10 bases between the germline ends. The CDR3 consists of 12 residues. Germline V CDR1 and CDR2: GTSNPN, SVGIG (reference sequence). The CDR3 DNA reads as TGTGCCTGGAGTGGAGGTGTCGGTGAAGCTTTCTTT. Protein sequence: CAWSGGVGEAFF.

The CDR3 loop reads CASSLSGDEKLFF. The CDR3 DNA follows: TGTGCCAGCAGTCTCTCGGGAGATGAAAAACTGTTTTTT. The chain combines TRBV6-2 or TRBV6-3 with TRBJ1-4, with D unclear. The CDR3 totals 13 residues. Germline V gene lookup returns CDR1 MNHEY and CDR2 SVGEGT. Trimming stripped 5 bases from V and 6 bases from J, with 10 bases between.

The chain carries TRBV6-4 and TRBJ2-2; 7 bases match TRBD2. The CDR3 is 14 amino acids. V dropped 8 bases and J dropped 2; count of bases not matched to a gene: 5. Germline-derived CDR1 and CDR2 are MRHNA and SNTAGT. Written as DNA, the CDR3 is TGTGCCAGCTGTGGCGGGAGAAACACCGGGGAGCTGTTTTTT. Amino acid sequence: CASCGGRNTGELFF.

V usage is TRBV9 and J usage is TRBJ2-2, with D possibly TRBD2 on 7 matching bases. V dropped 0 bases and J dropped 6 bases, with 12 bases sitting between them. CDR1 and CDR2 from the germline V gene are SGDLS and YYNGEE. The CDR3 spans 15 residues. CDR3 protein: CASSVVGGAAGELFF. CDR3 sequence (DNA): TGTGCCAGCAGCGTAGTAGGGGGGGCGGCCGGGGAGCTGTTTTTT.

This chain joins TRBV30 and TRBJ2-3, with 7 bases that match TRBD2. The CDR3 extends over 14 amino acids. Germline-derived CDR1 and CDR2 are GTSNPN and SVGIG (reference sequence). The J segment lost 4 bases and the V segment lost 0 bases, leaving 4 bases of the junction unmatched. CDR3: CAWSVRREPDTQYF. The CDR3 nucleotides are TGTGCCTGGAGTGTTCGGCGGGAGCCAGATACGCAGTATTTT.

The chain uses TRBV27 and TRBJ2-3; 13 positions match TRBD2. Germline V gene sequence: CDR1 MNHEY, CDR2 SMNVEV (reference sequence). CDR3 length equals 16 residues. V was clipped by 5 bases and J by 5 bases; unmatched bases: 7. CDR3 sequence (DNA): TGTGCCAGCAGTCCCTGGACTAGCGGGAGAGAAGATACGCAGTATTTT. Translated: CASSPWTSGREDTQYF.

The chain uses TRBV24-1 and TRBJ2-1; 12 bases match TRBD2. CDR3 length: 16 amino acids. V dropped 4 bases and J dropped 9; count of bases not matched to a gene: 9. CDR1 and CDR2 (germline): KGHDR, SFDVKD. CDR3 region: CATSEPRLAGDREQFF. The CDR3 coding sequence is TGTGCCACCAGTGAGCCCCGACTAGCGGGGGATCGTGAGCAGTTCTTC.